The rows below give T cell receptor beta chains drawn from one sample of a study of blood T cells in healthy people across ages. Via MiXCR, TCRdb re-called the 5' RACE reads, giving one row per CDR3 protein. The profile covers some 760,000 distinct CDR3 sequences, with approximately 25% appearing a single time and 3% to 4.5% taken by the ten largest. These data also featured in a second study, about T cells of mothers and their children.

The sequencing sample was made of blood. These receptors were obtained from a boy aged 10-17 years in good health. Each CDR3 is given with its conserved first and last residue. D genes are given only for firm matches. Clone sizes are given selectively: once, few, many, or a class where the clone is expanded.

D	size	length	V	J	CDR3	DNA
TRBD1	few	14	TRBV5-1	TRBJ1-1	CASSLGYRGYEAFF	TGCGCCAGCAGCTTGGGTTACAGGGGATATGAAGCTTTCTTT
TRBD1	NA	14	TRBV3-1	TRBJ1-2	CTSSLGTGAYGYTF	TGTACCAGCAGCCTCGGGACAGGGGCCTATGGCTACACCTTC
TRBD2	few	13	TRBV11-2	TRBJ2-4	CAGTRRAKNIQYF	TGTGCCGGGACTAGACGAGCCAAAAACATTCAGTACTTC
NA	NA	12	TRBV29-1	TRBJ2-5	CSTLIQQETQYF	TGCAGCACCCTAATCCAACAAGAGACCCAGTACTTC
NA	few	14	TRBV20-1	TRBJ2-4	CSAIGILAKNIQCF	TGCAGTGCTATCGGGATTCTAGCCAAAAACATTCAGTGCTTC
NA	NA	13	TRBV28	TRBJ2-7	CASSLPTPNEQYF	TGTGCCAGCAGTTTGCCGACTCCTAACGAGCAGTACTTC
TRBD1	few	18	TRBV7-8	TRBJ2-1	CASSDPDFLAGGYNEQFF	TGTGCCAGCAGCGACCCCGACTTTTTGGCAGGGGGCTACAATGAGCAGTTCTTC
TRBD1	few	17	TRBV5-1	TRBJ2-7	CASSLTGTGPPIYEQYF	TGCGCCAGCAGCCTCACCGGGACAGGGCCCCCCATCTACGAGCAGTACTTC
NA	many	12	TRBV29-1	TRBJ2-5	CSVERGRETQYF	TGCAGCGTTGAACGGGGACGTGAGACCCAGTACTTC
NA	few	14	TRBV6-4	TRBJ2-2	CASRVAQKTGELFF	TGTGCCAGCAGAGTGGCGCAGAAGACCGGGGAGCTGTTTTTT
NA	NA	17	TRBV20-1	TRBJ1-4	CSARDLDTRPANEKLFF	TGCAGTGCTAGAGATCTGGACACGCGCCCGGCTAATGAAAAACTGTTTTTT
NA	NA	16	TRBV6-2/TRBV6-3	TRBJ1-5	CASGRGPTYSNQPQHF	TGTGCCAGCGGTCGGGGCCCTACTTATAGCAATCAGCCCCAGCATTTT
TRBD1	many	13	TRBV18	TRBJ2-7	CASSPGQTYEQYF	TGTGCCAGCAGCCCGGGACAGACCTACGAGCAGTACTTC
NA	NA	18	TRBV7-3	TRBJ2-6	CASSLTQGPGTGANVLTF	TGTGCCAGCAGCTTAACGCAGGGTCCTGGGACTGGGGCCAACGTCCTGACTTTC
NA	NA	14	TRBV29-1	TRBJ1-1	CSVENRLGNTEAFF	TGCAGCGTTGAGAACAGGTTGGGTAACACTGAAGCTTTCTTT
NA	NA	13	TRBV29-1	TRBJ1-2	CSGGPELFYGYTF	TGCAGCGGGGGTCCGGAGCTTTTCTATGGCTACACCTTC
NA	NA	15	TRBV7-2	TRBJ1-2	CASSLVGGNTYGYTF	TGTGCCAGCAGCTTAGTCGGAGGGAACACCTATGGCTACACCTTC
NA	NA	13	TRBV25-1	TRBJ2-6	CASSMGGANVLTF	TGTGCCAGCAGTATGGGTGGGGCCAACGTCCTGACTTTC
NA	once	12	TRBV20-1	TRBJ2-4	CSAGDVENIQYF	TGCAGTGCAGGGGACGTTGAAAACATTCAGTACTTC
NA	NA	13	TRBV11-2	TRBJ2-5	CATTGGDRETQYF	TGTGCCACCACAGGAGGTGATAGGGAGACCCAGTACTTC
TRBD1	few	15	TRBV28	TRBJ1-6	CASSARQGRGSPLHF	TGTGCCAGCAGCGCAAGACAGGGTCGAGGTTCACCCCTCCACTTT
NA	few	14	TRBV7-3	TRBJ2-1	CASSLSGNDNEQFF	TGTGCCAGCAGCTTAAGTGGTAATGACAATGAGCAGTTCTTC
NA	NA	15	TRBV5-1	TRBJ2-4	CASSSFTGLQNIQYF	TGCGCCAGCAGCTCCTTTACAGGGTTACAAAACATTCAGTACTTC
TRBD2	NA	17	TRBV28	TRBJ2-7	CASSITSGGPYDYEQNF	TGTGCCAGCAGTATCACTAGCGGGGGGCCATATGATTACGAGCAGAACTTC
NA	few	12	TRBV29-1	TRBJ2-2	CSGTLFTGELFF	TGCAGCGGAACGCTATTCACCGGGGAGCTGTTTTTT
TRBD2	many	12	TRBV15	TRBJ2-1	CATSGRVNEQFF	TGTGCCACCAGCGGGAGGGTGAATGAGCAGTTCTTC
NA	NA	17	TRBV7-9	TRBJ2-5	CASSLANWGQDQETQYF	TGTGCCAGCAGCTTAGCAAACTGGGGACAAGATCAAGAGACCCAGTACTTC
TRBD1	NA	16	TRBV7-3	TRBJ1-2	CASSFKPGTGDRGYTF	TGTGCCAGCAGCTTTAAGCCCGGGACAGGGGACCGTGGCTACACCTTC
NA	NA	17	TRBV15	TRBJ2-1	CATSGFQLAASYNEQFF	TGTGCCACCAGCGGATTCCAACTAGCCGCCTCCTACAATGAGCAGTTCTTC
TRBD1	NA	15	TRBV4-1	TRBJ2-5	CASSQNRPGQETQYF	TGCGCCAGCAGCCAAAACAGACCGGGACAGGAGACCCAGTACTTC
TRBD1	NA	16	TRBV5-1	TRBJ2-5	CASSSYGTGGAETQYF	TGCGCCAGCAGCTCCTACGGGACAGGGGGCGCAGAGACCCAGTACTTC
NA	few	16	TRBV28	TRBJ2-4	CASSFGQLLAKNIQYF	TGTGCCAGCAGTTTTGGCCAACTACTAGCCAAAAACATTCAGTACTTC
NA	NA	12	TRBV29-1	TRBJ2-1	CSAETVNNEQFF	TGCAGCGCGGAGACAGTTAACAATGAGCAGTTCTTC
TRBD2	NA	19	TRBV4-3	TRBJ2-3	CASSRIRLAGGSITGTQYF	TGCGCCAGCAGCCGGATCCGTTTGGCGGGGGGTTCCATCACAGGTACGCAGTATTTT
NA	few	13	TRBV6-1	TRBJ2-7	CASMELALYEQYF	TGTGCCAGCATGGAGCTAGCCCTCTACGAGCAGTACTTC
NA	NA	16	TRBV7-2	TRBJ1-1	CASSLAPLGGVSEAFF	TGTGCCAGCAGCTTAGCCCCGTTGGGAGGAGTGTCTGAAGCTTTCTTT
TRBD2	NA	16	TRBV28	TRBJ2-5	CASSYRLQGLGETQYF	TGTGCCAGCAGCTATAGACTACAGGGACTAGGGGAGACCCAGTACTTC
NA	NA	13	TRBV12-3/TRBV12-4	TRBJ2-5	CASSWGPLETQYF	TGTGCCAGCAGTTGGGGGCCTCTCGAGACCCAGTACTTC
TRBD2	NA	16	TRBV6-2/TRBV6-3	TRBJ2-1	CASSYSRLAGTNEQFF	TGTGCCAGCAGTTACTCTAGGCTAGCGGGGACGAATGAGCAGTTCTTC
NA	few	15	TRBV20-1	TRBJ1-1	CSARSPGLANTEAFF	TGCAGTGCTAGATCCCCGGGCCTGGCCAACACTGAAGCTTTCTTT